These T cell receptor beta chains were read from a single sample in a study of regulatory T cells in long-lasting Graves disease. One entry per CDR3 protein, called by TCRdb with MiXCR from the multiplex PCR reads. The sample holds 620,000 or so distinct CDR3 sequences, 15% to 20% seen once. The same sample was also used in a study of T cells in Graves' hyperthyroidism and ophthalmopathy.

The specimen was peripheral blood mononuclear cells (PBMCs), collected at new diagnosis, from a patient treated with antithyroid drugs. The origin of the receptors is a woman between 25 and 40 years old with Graves disease. Each CDR3 is given without its conserved first and last residue. Fields, in order: J gene, V gene, CDR3 protein.

J: TRBJ1-4
V: TRBV9
CDR3: TSSSRGKSATNEKLF

J: TRBJ2-7
V: TRBV6-1
CDR3: ATFPGQGRGTYEQY

J: TRBJ2-7
V: TRBV30
CDR3: AWSVGGVEQY

J: TRBJ1-2
V: TRBV18
CDR3: ASSPPGVLLGYT

J: TRBJ2-1
V: TRBV5-1
CDR3: ASSWWESSFSNEQF

J: TRBJ2-2
V: TRBV2
CDR3: ASRRGGGTGELF

J: TRBJ2-1
V: TRBV2
CDR3: ASSLGGTGGNEQF

J: TRBJ2-7
V: TRBV7-3
CDR3: ASSLTPGDGYEQY

J: TRBJ2-7
V: TRBV7-6
CDR3: ASSFYRDRDYEQY

J: TRBJ2-6
V: TRBV11-1
CDR3: ASSLVSSTGANVLT

J: TRBJ2-3
V: TRBV7-2
CDR3: ASSTGERATQY

J: TRBJ1-6
V: TRBV2
CDR3: ASSGEGGSYNSPLH

J: TRBJ1-6
V: TRBV27
CDR3: ASSISHRDREYNSPLH

J: TRBJ2-2
V: TRBV28
CDR3: ASTRETGGELF

J: TRBJ1-1
V: TRBV6-1
CDR3: ASSRATWNTEAF